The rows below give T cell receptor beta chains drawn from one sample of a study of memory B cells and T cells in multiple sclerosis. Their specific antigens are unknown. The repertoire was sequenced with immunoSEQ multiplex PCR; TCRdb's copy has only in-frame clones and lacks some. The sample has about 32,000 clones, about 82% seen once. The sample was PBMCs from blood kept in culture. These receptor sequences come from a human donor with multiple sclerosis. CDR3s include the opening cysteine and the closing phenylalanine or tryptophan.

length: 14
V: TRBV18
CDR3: CASSPLTESYGYTF

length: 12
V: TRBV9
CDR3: CASSPFHPEQFF

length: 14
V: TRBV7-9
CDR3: CASSLSSPVYGYTF

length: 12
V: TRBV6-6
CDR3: CASTHGVYGYTF

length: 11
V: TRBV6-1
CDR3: CASSATLEQYF

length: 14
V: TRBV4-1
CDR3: CASRGPLGNTEAFF

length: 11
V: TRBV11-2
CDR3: CASTPTRRAFF

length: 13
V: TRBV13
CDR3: CASSPGLGEKLFF

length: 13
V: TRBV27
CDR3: CASSLDRSRKQYF

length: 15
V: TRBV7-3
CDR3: CASSLSGQGTYGYTF

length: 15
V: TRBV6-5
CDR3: CASSYSWTGPPPLHF

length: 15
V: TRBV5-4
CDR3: CASSLGGQVNQPQHF

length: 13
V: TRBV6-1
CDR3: CASRFTGGAEAFF

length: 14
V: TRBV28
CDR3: CASSNNQGADEQFF

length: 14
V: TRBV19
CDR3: CASSGDGTIRKLFF

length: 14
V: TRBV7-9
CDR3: CASSVRDRDYEQYF